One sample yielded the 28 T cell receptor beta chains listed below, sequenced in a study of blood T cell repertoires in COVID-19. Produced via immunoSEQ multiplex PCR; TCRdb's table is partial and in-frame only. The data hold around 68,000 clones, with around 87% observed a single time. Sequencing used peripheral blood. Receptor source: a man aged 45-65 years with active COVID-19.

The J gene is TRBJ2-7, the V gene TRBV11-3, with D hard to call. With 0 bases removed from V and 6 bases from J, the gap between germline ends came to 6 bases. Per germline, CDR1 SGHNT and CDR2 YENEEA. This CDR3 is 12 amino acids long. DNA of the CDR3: TGTGCCAGCAGCTTAGATTTTAGCGAGCAGTACTTC. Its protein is CASSLDFSEQYF. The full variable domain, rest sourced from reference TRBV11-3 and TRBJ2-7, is EAGVVQSPRYKIIEKKQPVAFWCNPISGHNTLYWYLQNLGQGPELLIRYENEEAVDDSQLPKDRFSAERLKGVDSTLKIQPAELGDSAVYLCASSLDFSEQYFGPGTRLTVT.

The CDR3 protein is CASSYPGQDGLSYGYTF. CDR3 nucleotides: TGTGCCAGCAGTTATCCGGGACAGGACGGACTTAGCTATGGCTACACCTTC. V is TRBV4-2 and J is TRBJ1-2, with TRBD1 matching over 8 bases. This CDR3 region has 17 residues. Germline CDR1 LGHNA, CDR2 YNFKEQ. Unmatched junction bases numbered 16, after V lost 6 bases and J lost 4 bases.

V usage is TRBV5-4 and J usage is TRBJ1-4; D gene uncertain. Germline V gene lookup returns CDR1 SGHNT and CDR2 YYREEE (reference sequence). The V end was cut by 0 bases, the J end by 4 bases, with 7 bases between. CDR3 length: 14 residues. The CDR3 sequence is CASSLAGFNEKLFF. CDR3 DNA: TGTGCCAGCAGCTTGGCGGGGTTTAATGAAAAACTGTTTTTT.

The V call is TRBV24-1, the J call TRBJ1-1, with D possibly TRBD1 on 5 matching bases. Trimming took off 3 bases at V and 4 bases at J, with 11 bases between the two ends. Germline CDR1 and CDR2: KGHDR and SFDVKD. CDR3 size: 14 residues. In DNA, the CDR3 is TGTGCCACCAGTGATACCGGGGGGGGCACTGAAGCTTTCTTT. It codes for CATSDTGGGTEAFF.

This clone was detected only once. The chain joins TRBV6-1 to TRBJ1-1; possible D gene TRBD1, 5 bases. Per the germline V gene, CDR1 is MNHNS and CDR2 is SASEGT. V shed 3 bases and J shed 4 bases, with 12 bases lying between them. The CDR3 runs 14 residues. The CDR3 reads CASSDPGAGTEAFF. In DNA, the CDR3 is TGTGCCAGCAGTGACCCTGGGGCCGGCACTGAAGCTTTCTTT.

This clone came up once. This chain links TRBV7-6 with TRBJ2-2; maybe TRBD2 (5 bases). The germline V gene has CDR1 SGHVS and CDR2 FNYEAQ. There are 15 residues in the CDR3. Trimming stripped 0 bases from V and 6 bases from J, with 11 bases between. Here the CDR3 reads CASSLASGLAGELFF. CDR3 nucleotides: TGTGCCAGCAGCTTAGCTTCGGGGTTGGCCGGGGAGCTGTTTTTT.

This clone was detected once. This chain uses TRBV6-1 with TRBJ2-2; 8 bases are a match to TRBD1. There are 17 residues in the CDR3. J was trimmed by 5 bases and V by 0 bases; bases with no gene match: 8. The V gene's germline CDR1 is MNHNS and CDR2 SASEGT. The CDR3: CASSEALTGGWTGELFF. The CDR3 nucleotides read TGTGCCAGCAGTGAAGCGCTAACAGGGGGATGGACCGGGGAGCTGTTTTTT.

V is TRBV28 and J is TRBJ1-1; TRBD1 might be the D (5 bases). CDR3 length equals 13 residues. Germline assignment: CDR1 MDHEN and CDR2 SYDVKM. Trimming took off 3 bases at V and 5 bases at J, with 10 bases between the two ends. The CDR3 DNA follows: TGTGCCAGCAGTTTCAGGGTTCGGACTGAAGCTTTCTTT. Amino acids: CASSFRVRTEAFF.

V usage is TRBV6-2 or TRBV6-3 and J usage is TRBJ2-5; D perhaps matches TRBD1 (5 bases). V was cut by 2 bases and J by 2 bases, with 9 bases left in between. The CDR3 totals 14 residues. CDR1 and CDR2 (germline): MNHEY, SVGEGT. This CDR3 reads CASSYRGVQETQYF. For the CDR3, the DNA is TGTGCCAGCAGTTACAGGGGTGTACAAGAGACCCAGTACTTC.

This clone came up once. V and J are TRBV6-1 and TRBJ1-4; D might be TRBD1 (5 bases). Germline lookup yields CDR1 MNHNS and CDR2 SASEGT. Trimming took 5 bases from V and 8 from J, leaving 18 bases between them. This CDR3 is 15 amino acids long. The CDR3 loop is CASSFPGQGYEKLFF. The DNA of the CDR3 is TGTGCCAGCAGTTTCCCCGGACAAGGCTACGAAAAACTGTTTTTT.

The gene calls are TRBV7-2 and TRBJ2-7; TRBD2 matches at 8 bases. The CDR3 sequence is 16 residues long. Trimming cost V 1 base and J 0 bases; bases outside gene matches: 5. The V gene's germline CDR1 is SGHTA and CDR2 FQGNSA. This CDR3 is CASSLVGSGASYEQYF. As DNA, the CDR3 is TGTGCCAGCAGCTTAGTGGGTAGCGGGGCCTCCTACGAGCAGTACTTC.

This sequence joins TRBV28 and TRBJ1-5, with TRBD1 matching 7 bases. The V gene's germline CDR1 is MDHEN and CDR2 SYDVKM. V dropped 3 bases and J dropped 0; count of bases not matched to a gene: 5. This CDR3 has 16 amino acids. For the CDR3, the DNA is TGTGCCAGCAGTTTGGACAGGCGATATAGCAATCAGCCCCAGCATTTT. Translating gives CASSLDRRYSNQPQHF.

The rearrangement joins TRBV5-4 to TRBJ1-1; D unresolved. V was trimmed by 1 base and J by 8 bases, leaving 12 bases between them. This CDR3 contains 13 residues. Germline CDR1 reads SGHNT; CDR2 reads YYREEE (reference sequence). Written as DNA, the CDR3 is TGTGCCAGCAGCTTGCTTTTCGGAGGAGAAGCTTTCTTT. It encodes CASSLLFGGEAFF. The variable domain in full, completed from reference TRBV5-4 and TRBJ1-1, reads ETGVTQSPTHLIKTRGQQVTLRCSSQSGHNTVSWYQQALGQGPQFIFQYYREEENGRGNFPPRFSGLQFPNYSSELNVNALELDDSALYLCASSLLFGGEAFFGQGTRLTVV.

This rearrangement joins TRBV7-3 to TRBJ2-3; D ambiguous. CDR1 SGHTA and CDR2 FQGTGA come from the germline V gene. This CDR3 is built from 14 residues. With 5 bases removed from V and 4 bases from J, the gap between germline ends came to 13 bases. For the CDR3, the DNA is TGTGCCAGCAGCCTCCTGGCCCGCCCAGATACGCAGTATTTT. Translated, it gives CASSLLARPDTQYF.

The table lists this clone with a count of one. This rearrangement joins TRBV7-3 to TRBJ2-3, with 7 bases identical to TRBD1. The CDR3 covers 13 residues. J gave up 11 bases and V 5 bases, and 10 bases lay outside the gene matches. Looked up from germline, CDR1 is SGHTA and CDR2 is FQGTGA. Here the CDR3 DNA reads TGTGCCAGCAGCCAGAGCCTACAGGGGCAGCAGTATTTT. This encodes CASSQSLQGQQYF.

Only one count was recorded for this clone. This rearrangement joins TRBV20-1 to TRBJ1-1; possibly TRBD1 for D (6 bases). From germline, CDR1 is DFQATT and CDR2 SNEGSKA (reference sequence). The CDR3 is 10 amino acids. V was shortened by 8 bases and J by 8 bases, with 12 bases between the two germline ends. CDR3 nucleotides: TGCAGTTTATCGGGGGGCGAAGCTTTCTTT. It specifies CSLSGGEAFF.

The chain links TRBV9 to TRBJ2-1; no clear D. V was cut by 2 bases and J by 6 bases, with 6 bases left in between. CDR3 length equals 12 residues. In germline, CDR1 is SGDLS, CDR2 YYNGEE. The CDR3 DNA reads TGTGCCAGCAGCGTGCTAGGCAATGAGCAGTTCTTC. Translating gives CASSVLGNEQFF.

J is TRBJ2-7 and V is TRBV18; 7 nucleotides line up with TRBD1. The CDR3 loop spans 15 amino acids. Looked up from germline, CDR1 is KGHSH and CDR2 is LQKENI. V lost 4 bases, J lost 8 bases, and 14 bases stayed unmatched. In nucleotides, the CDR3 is TGTGCCAGCTCACAATGGGACAGTCCAGGCTGGCAGCAGTACTTC. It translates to CASSQWDSPGWQQYF.

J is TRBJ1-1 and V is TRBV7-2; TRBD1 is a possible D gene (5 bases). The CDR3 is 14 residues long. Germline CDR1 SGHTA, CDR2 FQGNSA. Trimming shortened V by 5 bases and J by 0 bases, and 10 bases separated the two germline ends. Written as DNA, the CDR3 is TGTGCCAGCAGCCCAGGGCTAGTGAACACTGAAGCTTTCTTT. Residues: CASSPGLVNTEAFF. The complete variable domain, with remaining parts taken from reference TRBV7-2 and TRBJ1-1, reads GAGVSQSPSNKVTEKGKDVELRCDPISGHTALYWYRQSLGQGLEFLIYFQGNSAPDKSGLPSDRFSAERTGGSVSTLTIQRTQQEDSAVYLCASSPGLVNTEAFFGQGTRLTVV.

Here the CDR3 DNA reads TGTGCCAGCAGCGTAGGCGCTAGCGGGGGAGTGGATACGCAGTATTTT. Protein: CASSVGASGGVDTQYF. The chain has TRBV9 and TRBJ2-3, with 10 nucleotides matching TRBD2. Trimming removed 0 bases from V and 6 bases from J; junction bases left unmatched: 7. The CDR3 sequence is 16 residues long. Germline lookup yields CDR1 SGDLS and CDR2 YYNGEE.

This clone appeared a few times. The CDR3 reads CASSLTNTGELFF. CDR3 DNA sequence: TGTGCCAGCAGCTTGACTAACACCGGGGAGCTGTTTTTT. This sequence joins TRBV11-2 and TRBJ2-2; D unresolved. Germline V gives CDR1 SGHAT, CDR2 FQNNGV. V shed 3 bases and J shed 2 bases, with 4 bases lying between them. The CDR3 runs to 13 residues.

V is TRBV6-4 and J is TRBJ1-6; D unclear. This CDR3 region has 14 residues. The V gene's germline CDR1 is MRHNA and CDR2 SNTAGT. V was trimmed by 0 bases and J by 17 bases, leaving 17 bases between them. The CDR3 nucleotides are TGTGCCAGCAGTGACTCATCGCGGGATCGGATCATCCACTTT. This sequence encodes CASSDSSRDRIIHF.

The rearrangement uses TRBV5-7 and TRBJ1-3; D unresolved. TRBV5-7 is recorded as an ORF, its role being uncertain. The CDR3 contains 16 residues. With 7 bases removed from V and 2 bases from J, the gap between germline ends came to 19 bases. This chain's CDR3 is CASPSRNGDPGNTIYF. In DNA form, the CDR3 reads TGTGCCAGCCCTTCAAGGAACGGGGATCCTGGAAACACCATATATTTT.

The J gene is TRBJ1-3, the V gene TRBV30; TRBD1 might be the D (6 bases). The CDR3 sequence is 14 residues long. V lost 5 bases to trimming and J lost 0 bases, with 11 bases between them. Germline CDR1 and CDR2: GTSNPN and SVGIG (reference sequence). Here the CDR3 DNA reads TGTGCCTGGTCAGGGACATTCTCTGGAAACACCATATATTTT. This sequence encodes CAWSGTFSGNTIYF.

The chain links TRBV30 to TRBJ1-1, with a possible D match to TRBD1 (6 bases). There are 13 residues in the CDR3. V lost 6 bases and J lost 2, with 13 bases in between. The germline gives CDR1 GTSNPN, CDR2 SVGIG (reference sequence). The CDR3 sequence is CACTGTGNTEAFF. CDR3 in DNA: TGTGCCTGCACAGGGACGGGTAACACTGAAGCTTTCTTT. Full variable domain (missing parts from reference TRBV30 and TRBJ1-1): SQTIHQWPATLVQPVGSPLSLECTVEGTSNPNLYWYRQAAGRGLQLLFYSVGIGQISSEVPQNLSASRPQDRQFILSSKKLLLSDSGFYLCACTGTGNTEAFFGQGTRLTVV.

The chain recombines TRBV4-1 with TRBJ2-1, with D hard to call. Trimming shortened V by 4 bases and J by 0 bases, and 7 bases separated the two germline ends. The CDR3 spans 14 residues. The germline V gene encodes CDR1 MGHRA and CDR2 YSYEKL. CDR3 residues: CASSPPGSYNEQFF. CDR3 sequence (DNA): TGCGCCAGCAGCCCCCCGGGCTCCTACAATGAGCAGTTCTTC.

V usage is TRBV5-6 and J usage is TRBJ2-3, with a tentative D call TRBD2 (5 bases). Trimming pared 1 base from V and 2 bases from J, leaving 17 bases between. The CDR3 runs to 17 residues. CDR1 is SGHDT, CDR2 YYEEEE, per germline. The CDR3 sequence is CASSLPVGAATTDTQYF. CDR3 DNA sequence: TGTGCCAGCAGCTTGCCGGTAGGAGCGGCGACCACAGATACGCAGTATTTT.

CDR3 in DNA: TGTGCCAGTGCGCCGAAGGGACAGGGTAATTCACCCCTCCACTTT. Protein sequence: CASAPKGQGNSPLHF. The genes are TRBV19 and TRBJ1-6; 9 bases line up with TRBD1. V lost 8 bases and J lost 6; bases outside the gene matches: 8. This CDR3 is 15 amino acids long. CDR1 is LNHDA and CDR2 is SQIVND in the germline V gene (reference sequence).